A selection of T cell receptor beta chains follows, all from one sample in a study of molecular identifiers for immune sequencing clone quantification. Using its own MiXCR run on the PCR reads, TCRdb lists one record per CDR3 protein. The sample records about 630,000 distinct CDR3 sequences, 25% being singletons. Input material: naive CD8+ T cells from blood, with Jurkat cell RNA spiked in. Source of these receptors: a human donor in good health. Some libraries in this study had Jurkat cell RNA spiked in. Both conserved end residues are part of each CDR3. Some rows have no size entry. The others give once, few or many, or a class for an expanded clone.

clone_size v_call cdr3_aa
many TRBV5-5 CASSPVWGMDEQYF
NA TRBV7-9 CASSPASANEQFF
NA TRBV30 CACSELAGQGELQFF
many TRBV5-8 CASSFEGAYEQYF
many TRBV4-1 CASSQGTGAEAFF
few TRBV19 CAGRTSETDTQYF
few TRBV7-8 CASSGRGSSYEQYF
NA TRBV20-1 CSARDVQGYTGELFF
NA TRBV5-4 CASSLGIVGRSTEAFF
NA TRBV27 CASSLVASGNTDTQYF
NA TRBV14 CASSQVRRGNSPLHF
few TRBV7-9 CASSLADGQEAFF
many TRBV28 CASSYSTFPLGETQYF
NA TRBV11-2 CASSPSDRVGNTIYF
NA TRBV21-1 CASSKEGDFTEAFF
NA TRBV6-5 CASSYGTGYVQYF
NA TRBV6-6 CASSPPGQQFSNYGYSF
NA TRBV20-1 CSARQTSGTSGTYNEQFF
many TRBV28 CASRLNTGELFF
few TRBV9 CASSAAPLSGNTIYF
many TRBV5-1 CASSLDGLAVGTQYF
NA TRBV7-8 CASSLVLVAYEQYF